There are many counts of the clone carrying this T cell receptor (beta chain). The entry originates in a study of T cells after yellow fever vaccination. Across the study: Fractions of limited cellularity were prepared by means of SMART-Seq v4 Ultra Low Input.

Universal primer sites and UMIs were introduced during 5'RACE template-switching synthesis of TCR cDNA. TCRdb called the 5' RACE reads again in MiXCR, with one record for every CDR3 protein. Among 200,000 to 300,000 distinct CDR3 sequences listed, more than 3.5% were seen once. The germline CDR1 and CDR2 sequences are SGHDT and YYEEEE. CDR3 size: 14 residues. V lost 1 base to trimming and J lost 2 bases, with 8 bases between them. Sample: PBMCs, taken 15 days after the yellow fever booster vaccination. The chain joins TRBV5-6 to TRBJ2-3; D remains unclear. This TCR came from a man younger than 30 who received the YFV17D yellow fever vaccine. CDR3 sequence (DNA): TGTGCCAGCAGCTTGTCGGAAAACACAGATACGCAGTATTTT. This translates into CASSLSENTDTQYF.